These T cell receptor beta chains were read from a single sample in a study of cytomegalovirus exposure and HLA in healthy donors. Profiling relied on immunoSEQ multiplex PCR, and the TCRdb table lists in-frame clones only, not all of them. The sample shows about 120,000 clones, roughly 80% of them seen only once. The sequenced material came from PBMCs. The receptors shown here come from a woman aged 18-29 years in good health and CMV-seronegative. Each CDR3 is given with its conserved first and last residue. A D gene is named only where the DNA matches it firmly. Some rows have no size entry. The others give once, few or many, or a class for an expanded clone.

TRBD2	.	13	TRBV6-5	TRBJ2-2	TGTGCCAGCGAGCGGGAGCTGGGCGGGGAGCTGTTTTTT	CASERELGGELFF
TRBD1	.	14	TRBV15	TRBJ1-6	TGTGCCACCAGCAGAACAGGGGGGAACTCACCCCTCCACTTT	CATSRTGGNSPLHF
.	.	13	TRBV30	TRBJ2-7	TGTGCCTGGAGTGGGGACTGGGGGTACGAGCAGTACTTC	CAWSGDWGYEQYF
.	few	11	TRBV30	TRBJ1-1	TGTGCCTGGAGAAGACAGGTAGAAGCTTTCTTT	CAWRRQVEAFF
.	few	13	TRBV19	TRBJ2-7	TGTGCCAGTAGTTTCAAGGGGCCTTACGAGCAGTACTTC	CASSFKGPYEQYF
TRBD1	.	15	TRBV5-4	TRBJ2-7	TGTGCCAGCAGCCGCGACCGGGACAGGGGCTCCGAGCAGTACTTC	CASSRDRDRGSEQYF
.	.	14	TRBV4-3	TRBJ1-1	TGCGCCAGCAGCCAAGATCGGGTAAACACTGAAGCTTTCTTT	CASSQDRVNTEAFF
.	.	14	TRBV27	TRBJ1-2	TGTGCCAGCAGAAACTCCGAGTCTAACTATGGCTACACCTTC	CASRNSESNYGYTF
.	.	13	TRBV5-8	TRBJ2-2	TGTGCCAGCAGCTTGCGGAACACCGGGGAGCTGTTTTTT	CASSLRNTGELFF
.	few	14	TRBV5-4	TRBJ2-3	TGTGCCAGCAGCTCTAAGAGCGAGGCAGATACGCAGTATTTT	CASSSKSEADTQYF
TRBD1	few	16	TRBV27	TRBJ2-7	TGTGCCAGCAGTCCTATAGTGGGACAGGGGATTGACGAGCAGTACTTC	CASSPIVGQGIDEQYF
TRBD1	.	15	TRBV7-2	TRBJ1-5	TGTGCCAGCAGCCCGTGGACAGGGGGCGGGCAGCCCCAGCATTTT	CASSPWTGGGQPQHF
.	.	14	TRBV19	TRBJ1-1	TGTGCCAGTAGCGGAGGACTGTTAAACACTGAAGCTTTCTTT	CASSGGLLNTEAFF
.	.	13	TRBV7-2	TRBJ1-1	TGTGCCAGCAGCTTAGAATCCAGGGCTGAAGCTTTCTTT	CASSLESRAEAFF
TRBD1	.	13	TRBV7-6	TRBJ2-3	TGTGCCAGCAGCGGACAGGGATTTGATACGCAGTATTTT	CASSGQGFDTQYF
.	.	13	TRBV19	TRBJ1-3	TGTGCCAGTATCAGTACCTCTGGAAACACCATATATTTT	CASISTSGNTIYF
.	.	15	TRBV5-1	TRBJ2-7	TGCGCCAGCAGCCCGACCGGGGGTAGTTGGAACGAGCAGTACTTC	CASSPTGGSWNEQYF
.	.	13	TRBV6-5	TRBJ2-2	TGTGCCAGCAGTCAAGCCCGAGTCGGGGAGCTGTTTTTT	CASSQARVGELFF
.	.	15	TRBV7-9	TRBJ2-1	TGTGCCAGCCTACCCCCCCGGGAGTCCTACAATGAGCAGTTCTTC	CASLPPRESYNEQFF
.	.	16	TRBV18	TRBJ2-7	TGTGCCAGCTCCCCCGGCGGGGCAGGGATCTCCTACGAGCAGTACTTC	CASSPGGAGISYEQYF
.	.	15	TRBV4-3	TRBJ1-5	TGCGCCAGCAGCCCCCAACAGTGGAGCAATCAGCCCCAGCATTTT	CASSPQQWSNQPQHF
.	.	13	TRBV7-9	TRBJ1-2	TGTGCCAGCAGCCCTCAGGGTGGCTATGGCTACACCTTC	CASSPQGGYGYTF
.	.	16	TRBV7-8	TRBJ1-5	TGTGCCAGCAGCTTGGCGCGGGGGGCCCGGAATCAGCCCCAGCATTTT	CASSLARGARNQPQHF
TRBD1	.	17	TRBV7-8	TRBJ2-6	TGTGCCAGCAGCTTGACAGGGCTCTCCCCTGGGGCCAACGTCCTGACTTTC	CASSLTGLSPGANVLTF
TRBD1	.	14	TRBV29-1	TRBJ2-4	TGCAGCGTTGAGGACAGGGTAGCCAAAAACATTCAGTACTTC	CSVEDRVAKNIQYF
.	.	14	TRBV29-1	TRBJ1-1	TGCAGCGTTGTCAGAGACAGAATGAACACTGAAGCTTTCTTT	CSVVRDRMNTEAFF
TRBD2	.	14	TRBV2	TRBJ2-7	TGTGCCAGCAACCTACTAGCGGGAGAAATCGAGCAGTACTTC	CASNLLAGEIEQYF
.	.	14	TRBV6-6	TRBJ2-7	TGTGCCAGCAGTTCCCCGACAGTTTCCTACGAGCAGTACTTC	CASSSPTVSYEQYF
.	.	15	TRBV21-1	TRBJ1-2	TGTGCCAGCAGCAAAGCATCGGGAGGGGTCTATGGCTACACCTTC	CASSKASGGVYGYTF
TRBD1	.	14	TRBV30	TRBJ2-7	TGTGCCTGGAGTAAGGGACAGAAAAGCTACGAGCAGTACTTC	CAWSKGQKSYEQYF
TRBD2	.	13	TRBV9	TRBJ2-2	TGTGCCAGCACCCCCGGGGGGTCCGGGGAGCTGTTTTTT	CASTPGGSGELFF
.	.	13	TRBV5-1	TRBJ1-3	TGCGCCAGCGCGACTTTCTCTGGAAACACCATATATTTT	CASATFSGNTIYF
.	.	13	TRBV27	TRBJ1-1	TGTGCCAGCAGTTTATGGGCTGGCGCTGAAGCTTTCTTT	CASSLWAGAEAFF
.	.	14	TRBV7-3	TRBJ2-2	TGTGCCAGCAGCTTATTAGGGGGAGATGGGGAGCTGTTTTTT	CASSLLGGDGELFF
TRBD2	medium-sized	16	TRBV6-4	TRBJ2-3	TGTGCCAGCAGTGACCAAGCGGGAGATAGCACAGATACGCAGTATTTT	CASSDQAGDSTDTQYF
TRBD2	.	15	TRBV7-2	TRBJ2-3	TGTGCCAGCAGCAGAACTAGCGGGAGGTGGGATACGCAGTATTTT	CASSRTSGRWDTQYF
.	.	14	TRBV4-3	TRBJ1-1	TGCGCCAGCAGCCAATCGACTGAGAACACTGAAGCTTTCTTT	CASSQSTENTEAFF
TRBD1	.	13	TRBV6-1	TRBJ1-2	TGTGCCAGCAGACCGACAGGGGCGGGTGGCTACACCTTC	CASRPTGAGGYTF
TRBD1	.	16	TRBV9	TRBJ1-3	TGTGCCAGCAGCCCTAGAGGGACAGGGGCTGGAAACACCATATATTTT	CASSPRGTGAGNTIYF
.	.	16	TRBV7-2	TRBJ1-2	TGTGCCAGCAGCCGTAGTGGGCACACCGGGAGAAATGGCTACACCTTC	CASSRSGHTGRNGYTF
TRBD1	few	14	TRBV2	TRBJ1-2	TGTGCCAGCAGTGCGGACAGGGGGTTCTATGGCTACACCTTC	CASSADRGFYGYTF